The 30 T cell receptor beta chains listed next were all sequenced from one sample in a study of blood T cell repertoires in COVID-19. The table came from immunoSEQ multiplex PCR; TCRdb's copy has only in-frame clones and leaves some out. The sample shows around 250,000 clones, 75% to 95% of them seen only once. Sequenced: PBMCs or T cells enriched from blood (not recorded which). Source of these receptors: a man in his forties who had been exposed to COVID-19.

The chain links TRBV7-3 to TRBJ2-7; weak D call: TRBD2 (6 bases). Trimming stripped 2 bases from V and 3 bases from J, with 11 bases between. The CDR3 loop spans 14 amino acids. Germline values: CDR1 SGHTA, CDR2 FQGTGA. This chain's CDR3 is CASSLSLTSYEQYF. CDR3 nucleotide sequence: TGTGCCAGCAGCTTATCCCTGACTAGCTACGAGCAGTACTTC.

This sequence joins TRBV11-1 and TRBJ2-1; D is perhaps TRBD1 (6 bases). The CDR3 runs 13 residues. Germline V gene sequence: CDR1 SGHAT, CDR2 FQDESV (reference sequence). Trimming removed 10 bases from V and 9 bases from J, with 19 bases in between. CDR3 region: CATGPGASGEQFF. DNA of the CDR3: TGTGCCACCGGACCAGGGGCAAGTGGTGAGCAGTTCTTC.

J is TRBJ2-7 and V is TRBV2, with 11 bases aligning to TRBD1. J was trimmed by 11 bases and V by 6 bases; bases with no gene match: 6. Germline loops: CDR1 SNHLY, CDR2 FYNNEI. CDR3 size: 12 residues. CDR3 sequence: CASSGQGAREYF. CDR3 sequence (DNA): TGTGCCAGCAGCGGACAGGGGGCGAGAGAGTACTTC.

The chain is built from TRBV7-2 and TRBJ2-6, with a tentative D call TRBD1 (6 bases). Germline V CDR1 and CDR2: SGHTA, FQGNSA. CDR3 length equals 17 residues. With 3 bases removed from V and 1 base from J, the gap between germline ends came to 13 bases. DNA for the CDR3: TGTGCCAGCAGCTTCTTTCTCAGGGGTTCTGGGGCCAACGTCCTGACTTTC. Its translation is CASSFFLRGSGANVLTF.

The CDR3 bases are TGTGCCAGCAGCGCCTCAGGGGGCGCGGGAGAGGACAATGAGCAGTTCTTC. This codes for CASSASGGAGEDNEQFF. This sequence joins TRBV9 and TRBJ2-1; tentative D call: TRBD1 (8 bases). The CDR3 has 17 residues. Germline loops: CDR1 SGDLS, CDR2 YYNGEE. V shed 3 bases and J shed 5 bases, with 21 bases lying between them.

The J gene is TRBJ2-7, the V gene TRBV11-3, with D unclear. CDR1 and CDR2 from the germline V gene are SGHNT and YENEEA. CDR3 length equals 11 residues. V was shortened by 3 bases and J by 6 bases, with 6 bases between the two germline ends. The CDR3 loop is CASSLVSEQYF. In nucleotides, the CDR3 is TGTGCCAGCAGCTTGGTTAGCGAGCAGTACTTC. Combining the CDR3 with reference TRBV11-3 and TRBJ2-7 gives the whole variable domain EAGVVQSPRYKIIEKKQPVAFWCNPISGHNTLYWYLQNLGQGPELLIRYENEEAVDDSQLPKDRFSAERLKGVDSTLKIQPAELGDSAVYLCASSLVSEQYFGPGTRLTVT.

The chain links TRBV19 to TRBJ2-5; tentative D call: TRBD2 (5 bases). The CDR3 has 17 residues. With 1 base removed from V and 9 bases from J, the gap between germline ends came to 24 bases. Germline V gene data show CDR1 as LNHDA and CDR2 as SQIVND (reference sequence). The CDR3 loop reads CASSIARPGLQSRAQYF. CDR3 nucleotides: TGTGCCAGTAGTATAGCTCGGCCGGGATTACAATCGCGGGCCCAGTACTTC.

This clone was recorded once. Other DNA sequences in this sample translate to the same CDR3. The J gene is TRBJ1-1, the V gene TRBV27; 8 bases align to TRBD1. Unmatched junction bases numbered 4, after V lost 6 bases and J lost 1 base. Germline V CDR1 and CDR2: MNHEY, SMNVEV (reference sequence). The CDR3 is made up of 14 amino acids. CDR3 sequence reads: CASSSGQGNTEAFF. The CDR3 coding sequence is TGTGCCAGCAGCTCTGGACAGGGGAACACTGAAGCTTTCTTT.

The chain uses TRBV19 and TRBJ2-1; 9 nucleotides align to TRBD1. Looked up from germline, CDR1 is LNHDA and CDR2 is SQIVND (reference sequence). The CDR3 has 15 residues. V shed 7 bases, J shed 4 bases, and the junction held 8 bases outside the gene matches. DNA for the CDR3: TGTGCCAGTACTATGGACAGGGGCTATTACAATGAGCAGTTCTTC. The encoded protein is CASTMDRGYYNEQFF.

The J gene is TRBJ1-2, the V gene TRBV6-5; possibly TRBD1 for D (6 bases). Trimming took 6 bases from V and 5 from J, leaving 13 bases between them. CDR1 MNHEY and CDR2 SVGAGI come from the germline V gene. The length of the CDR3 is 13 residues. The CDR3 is CASRDSTIYGYTF. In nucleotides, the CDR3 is TGTGCCAGCAGGGACAGCACTATTTATGGCTACACCTTC.

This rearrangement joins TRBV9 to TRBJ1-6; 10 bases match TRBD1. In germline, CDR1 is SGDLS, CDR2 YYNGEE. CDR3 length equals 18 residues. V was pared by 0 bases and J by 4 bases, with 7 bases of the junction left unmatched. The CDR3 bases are TGTGCCAGCAGCGTAGGTCGGGACAGGGGAATATATAATTCACCCCTCCACTTT. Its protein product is CASSVGRDRGIYNSPLHF. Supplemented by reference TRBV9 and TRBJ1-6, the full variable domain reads DSGVTQTPKHLITATGQRVTLRCSPRSGDLSVYWYQQSLDQGLQFLIQYYNGEERAKGNILERFSAQQFPDLHSELNLSSLELGDSALYFCASSVGRDRGIYNSPLHFGNGTRLTVT.

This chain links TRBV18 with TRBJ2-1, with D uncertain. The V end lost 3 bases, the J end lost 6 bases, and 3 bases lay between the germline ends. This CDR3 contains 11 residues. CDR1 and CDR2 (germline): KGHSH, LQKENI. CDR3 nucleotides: TGTGCCAGCTCACCCCTCAATGAGCAGTTCTTC. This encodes CASSPLNEQFF.

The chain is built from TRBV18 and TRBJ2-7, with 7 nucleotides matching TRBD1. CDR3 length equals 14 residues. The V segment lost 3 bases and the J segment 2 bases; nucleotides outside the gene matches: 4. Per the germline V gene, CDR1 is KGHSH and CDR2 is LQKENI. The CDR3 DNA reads TGTGCCAGCTCACCCCCGGGACAGACCTACGAGCAGTACTTC. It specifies CASSPPGQTYEQYF.

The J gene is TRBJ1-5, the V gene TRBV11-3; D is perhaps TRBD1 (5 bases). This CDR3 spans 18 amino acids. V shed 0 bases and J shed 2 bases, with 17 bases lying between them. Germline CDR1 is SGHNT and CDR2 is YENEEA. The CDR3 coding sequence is TGTGCCAGCAGCTTAGACAATCACAGGACCGCTGGCAATCAGCCCCAGCATTTT. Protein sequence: CASSLDNHRTAGNQPQHF.

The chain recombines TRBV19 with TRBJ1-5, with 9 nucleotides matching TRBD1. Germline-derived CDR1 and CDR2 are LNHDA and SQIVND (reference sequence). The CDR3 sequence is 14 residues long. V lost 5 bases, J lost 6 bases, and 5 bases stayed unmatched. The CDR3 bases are TGTGCCAGTAGTGCCACAGGGGGCGGTCAGCCCCAGCATTTT. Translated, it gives CASSATGGGQPQHF. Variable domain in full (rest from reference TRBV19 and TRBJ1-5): DGGITQSPKYLFRKEGQNVTLSCEQNLNHDAMYWYRQDPGQGLRLIYYSQIVNDFQKGDIAEGYSVSREKKESFPLTVTSAQKNPTAFYLCASSATGGGQPQHFGDGTRLSIL.

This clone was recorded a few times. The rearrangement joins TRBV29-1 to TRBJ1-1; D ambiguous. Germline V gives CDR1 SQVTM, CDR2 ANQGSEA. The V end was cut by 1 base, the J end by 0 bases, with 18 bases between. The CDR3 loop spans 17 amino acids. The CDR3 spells CSVEVSRRSYMNTEAFF. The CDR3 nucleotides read TGCAGCGTTGAAGTGAGCAGGCGATCGTACATGAACACTGAAGCTTTCTTT.

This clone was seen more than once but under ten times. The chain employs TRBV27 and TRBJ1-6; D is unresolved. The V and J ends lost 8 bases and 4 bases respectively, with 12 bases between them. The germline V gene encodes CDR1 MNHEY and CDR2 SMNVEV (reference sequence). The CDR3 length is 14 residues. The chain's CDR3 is CASQLLSYNSPLHF. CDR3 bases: TGTGCCAGCCAACTCCTCTCGTATAATTCACCCCTCCACTTT.

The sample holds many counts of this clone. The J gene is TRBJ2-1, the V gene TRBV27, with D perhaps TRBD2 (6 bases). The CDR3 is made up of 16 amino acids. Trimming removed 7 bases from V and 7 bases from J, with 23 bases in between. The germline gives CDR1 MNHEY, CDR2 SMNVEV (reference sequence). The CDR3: CASKLYVGLSLNEQFF. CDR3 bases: TGTGCCAGCAAGTTATACGTGGGACTTTCACTGAATGAGCAGTTCTTC.

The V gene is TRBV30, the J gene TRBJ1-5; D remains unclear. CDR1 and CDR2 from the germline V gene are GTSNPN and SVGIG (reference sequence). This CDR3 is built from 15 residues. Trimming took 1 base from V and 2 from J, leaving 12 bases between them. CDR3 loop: CAWSEGNYGNQPQHF. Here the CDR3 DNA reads TGTGCCTGGAGTGAAGGAAACTATGGCAATCAGCCCCAGCATTTT.

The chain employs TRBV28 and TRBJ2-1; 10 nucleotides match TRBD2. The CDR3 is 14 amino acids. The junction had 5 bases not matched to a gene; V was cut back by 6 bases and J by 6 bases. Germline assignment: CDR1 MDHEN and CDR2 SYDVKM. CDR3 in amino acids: CASRASGSRNEQFF. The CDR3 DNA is TGTGCCAGCAGAGCTAGCGGGAGTCGCAATGAGCAGTTCTTC.

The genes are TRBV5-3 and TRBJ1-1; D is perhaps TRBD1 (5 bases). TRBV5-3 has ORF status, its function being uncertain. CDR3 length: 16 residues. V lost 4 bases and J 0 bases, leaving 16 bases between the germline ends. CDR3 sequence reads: CARSPRQISMNTEAFF. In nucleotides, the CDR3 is TGTGCCAGAAGCCCGAGACAGATTTCCATGAACACTGAAGCTTTCTTT.

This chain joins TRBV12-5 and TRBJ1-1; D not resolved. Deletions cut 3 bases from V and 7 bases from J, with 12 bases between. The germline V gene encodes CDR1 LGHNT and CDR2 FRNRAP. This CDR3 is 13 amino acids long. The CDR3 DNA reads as TGTGCTAGTGGTTTCAGGCCCCAGGTTGAAGCTTTCTTT. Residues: CASGFRPQVEAFF.

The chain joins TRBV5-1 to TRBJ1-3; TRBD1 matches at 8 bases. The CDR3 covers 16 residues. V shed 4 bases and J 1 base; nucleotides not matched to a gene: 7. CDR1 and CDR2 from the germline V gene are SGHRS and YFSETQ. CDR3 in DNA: TGCGCCAGCAGCCGGACAGGGACTGCTTCTGGAAACACCATATATTTT. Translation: CASSRTGTASGNTIYF.

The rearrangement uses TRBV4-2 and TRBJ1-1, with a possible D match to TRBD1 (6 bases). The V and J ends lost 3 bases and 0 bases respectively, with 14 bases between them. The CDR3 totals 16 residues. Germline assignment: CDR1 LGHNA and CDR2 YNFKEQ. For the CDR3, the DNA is TGTGCCAGCAGCCAGGATAAGACAGGACTGAACACTGAAGCTTTCTTT. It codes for CASSQDKTGLNTEAFF.

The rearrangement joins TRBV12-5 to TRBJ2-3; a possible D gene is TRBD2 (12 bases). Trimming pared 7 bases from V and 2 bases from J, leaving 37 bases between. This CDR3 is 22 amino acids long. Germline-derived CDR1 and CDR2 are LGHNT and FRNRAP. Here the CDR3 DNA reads TGTGCTAGTGCCCAGGACAGGGGGCAGACTAGCGGGAGAACCCACGACACAGATACGCAGTATTTT. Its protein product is CASAQDRGQTSGRTHDTDTQYF.

CDR3 DNA sequence: TGCGCCAGCAGCCAAGATTCTGGAGCCAGGGGCACAGATACGCAGTATTTT. It specifies CASSQDSGARGTDTQYF. The chain combines TRBV4-3 with TRBJ2-3, with a possible D match to TRBD1 (5 bases). The CDR3 covers 17 residues. CDR1 and CDR2 from the germline V gene are LGHNA and YSLEER. V lost 0 bases, J lost 1 base, and 14 bases lay in between.

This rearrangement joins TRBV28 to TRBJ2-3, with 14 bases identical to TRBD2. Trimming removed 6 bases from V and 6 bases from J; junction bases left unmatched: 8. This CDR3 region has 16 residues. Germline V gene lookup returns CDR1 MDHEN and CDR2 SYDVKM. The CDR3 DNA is TGTGCCAGCAGCCCGAGACTAGCGGGGGGGGCGGATACGCAGTATTTT. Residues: CASSPRLAGGADTQYF.

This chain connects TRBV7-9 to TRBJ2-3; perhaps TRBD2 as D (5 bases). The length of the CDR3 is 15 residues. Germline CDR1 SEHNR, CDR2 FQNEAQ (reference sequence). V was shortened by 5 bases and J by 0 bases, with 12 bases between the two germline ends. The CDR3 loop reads CASSVGGYSTDTQYF. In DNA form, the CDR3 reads TGTGCCAGCAGCGTAGGAGGATATAGCACAGATACGCAGTATTTT.

The CDR3 reads CASKEGEMTGGYTF. The DNA of the CDR3 is TGTGCCAGCAAGGAGGGGGAAATGACAGGGGGCTACACCTTC. V usage is TRBV6-6 and J usage is TRBJ1-2, with 7 positions matching TRBD1. Trimming took 7 bases from V and 8 from J; bases not matched to a gene: 13. The length of the CDR3 is 14 residues. Germline CDR1 MNHNY, CDR2 SVGAGI (reference sequence).

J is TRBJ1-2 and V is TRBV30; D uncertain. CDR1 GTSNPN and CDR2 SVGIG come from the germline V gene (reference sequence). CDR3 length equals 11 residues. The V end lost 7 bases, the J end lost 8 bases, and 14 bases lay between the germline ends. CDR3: CALQLGGGYTF. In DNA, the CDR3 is TGTGCCTTACAACTCGGAGGAGGCTACACCTTC.